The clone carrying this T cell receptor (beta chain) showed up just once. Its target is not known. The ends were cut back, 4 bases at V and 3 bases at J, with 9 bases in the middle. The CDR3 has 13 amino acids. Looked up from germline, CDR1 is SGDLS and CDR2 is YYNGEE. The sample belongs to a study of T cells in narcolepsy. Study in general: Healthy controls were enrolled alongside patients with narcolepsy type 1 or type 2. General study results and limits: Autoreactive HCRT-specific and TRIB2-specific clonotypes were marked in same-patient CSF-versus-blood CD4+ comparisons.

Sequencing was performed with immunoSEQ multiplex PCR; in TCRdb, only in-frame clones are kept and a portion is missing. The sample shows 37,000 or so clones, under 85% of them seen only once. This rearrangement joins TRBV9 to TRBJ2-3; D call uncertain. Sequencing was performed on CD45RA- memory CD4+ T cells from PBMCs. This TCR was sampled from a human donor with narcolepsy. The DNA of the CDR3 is TGTGCCAGCAGCCCAGTGGGGACAGATACGCAGTATTTT. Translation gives CASSPVGTDTQYF.